This T cell receptor beta chain was identified during a study of cytomegalovirus exposure and HLA in healthy donors. The primer mix had 60 Vbeta and 13 Jbeta primers. The protocol was immunoSEQ multiplex PCR, while the TCRdb copy is restricted to in-frame clones and leaves out a portion. The data contain roughly 140,000 clones, roughly 79% of them singletons. For this clone: At one of its ends the junction is not consistent with the germline gene, which may arise from a read error.

The CDR3 sequence is 16 residues long. Germline V gene lookup returns CDR1 MNHEY and CDR2 SVGAGI. The genes are TRBV6-5 and TRBJ2-7, with 7 bases aligning to TRBD2. The TCR originated in a woman in her forties in good health and CMV-seropositive. The specimen was PBMCs. The CDR3 protein is CASSYSGWGGSYEQYF. In nucleotides, the CDR3 is TGTGCCAGCAGCTACTCGGGCTGGGGGGGCTCCTACGAGCAGTACTTC.